These 22 T cell receptor beta chains were sequenced from one sample in a study of blood T cell repertoires in COVID-19. TCRdb's copy holds only in-frame clones and misses some; the assay was immunoSEQ multiplex PCR. The sample contains some 100,000 clones, about nine tenths of which appear only once. The sequencing sample was made of peripheral blood. Receptors were obtained from a man aged 60 to 69 with acute or convalescent COVID-19.

This clone was found once. Other DNA sequences in this specimen translate into the identical CDR3. For the CDR3, the DNA is TGTGCCAGTAGGAGAGAGCGGGACAGGGGGTTTAACTATGGCTACACCTTC. It encodes CASRRERDRGFNYGYTF. This chain connects TRBV19 to TRBJ1-2, with 11 bases that match TRBD1. The ends lost 6 bases at V and 1 base at J; junction bases unmatched: 10. The CDR3 is 17 amino acids. From germline, CDR1 is LNHDA and CDR2 SQIVND (reference sequence). The whole variable domain, filled in from reference TRBV19 and TRBJ1-2, reads DGGITQSPKYLFRKEGQNVTLSCEQNLNHDAMYWYRQDPGQGLRLIYYSQIVNDFQKGDIAEGYSVSREKKESFPLTVTSAQKNPTAFYLCASRRERDRGFNYGYTFGSGTRLTVV.

This chain uses TRBV27 with TRBJ2-3, with 7 bases matching TRBD1. This CDR3 is built from 14 residues. The germline CDR1 and CDR2 sequences are MNHEY and SMNVEV (reference sequence). The ends lost 0 bases at V and 4 bases at J; junction bases unmatched: 1. Written as DNA, the CDR3 is TGTGCCAGCAGTTTATCCGGACAGGCAGATACGCAGTATTTT. Translation: CASSLSGQADTQYF.

This clone was detected once. The rearrangement uses TRBV3-1 (or the pseudogene TRBV3-2) and TRBJ1-5; 8 bases fit TRBD1. With 3 bases clipped from V and 7 bases from J, the junction kept 2 bases outside the gene matches. CDR3 length equals 13 residues. Germline values: CDR1 LGHDT, CDR2 YNNKEL (reference sequence). The chain's CDR3 is CASSQTGVQPQHF. CDR3 coding DNA: TGTGCCAGCAGCCAGACAGGGGTACAGCCCCAGCATTTT.

The J gene is TRBJ1-1, the V gene TRBV5-1; 10 bases fit TRBD1. The CDR3 consists of 13 residues. Per germline, CDR1 SGHRS and CDR2 YFSETQ. V gave up 3 bases and J gave up 4 bases; unmatched junction bases: 0. This CDR3 is CASSWTGGTEAFF. DNA for the CDR3: TGCGCCAGCAGCTGGACAGGGGGCACTGAAGCTTTCTTT.

The chain combines TRBV10-2 with TRBJ2-5; 8 bases are shared with TRBD2. Germline V gene data show CDR1 as WSHSY and CDR2 as SAAADI. V lost 6 bases and J lost 1; bases outside the gene matches: 4. This CDR3 contains 14 residues. In DNA, the CDR3 is TGCGCCAGCAGAATCGGACTAGCCCAAGAGACCCAGTACTTC. This encodes CASRIGLAQETQYF.

This clone came up once. V is TRBV19 and J is TRBJ1-5, with D possibly matching TRBD1 (5 bases). Trimming removed 3 bases at V and 5 bases at J, with 23 bases between. The CDR3 sequence is 18 residues long. Germline V gene lookup returns CDR1 LNHDA and CDR2 SQIVND (reference sequence). CDR3 sequence: CASSILRIRELGDQPQHF. Here the CDR3 DNA reads TGTGCCAGTAGTATCCTTAGGATTAGAGAGCTAGGGGATCAGCCCCAGCATTTT.

V and J are TRBV6-4 and TRBJ1-5; possibly TRBD1 for D (5 bases). Germline CDR1 and CDR2: MRHNA and SNTAGT. This CDR3 is built from 14 residues. The ends were cut back, 4 bases at V and 2 bases at J, with 9 bases in the middle. The chain's CDR3 is CASSAGGGNQPQHF. The DNA for the CDR3 is TGTGCCAGCAGTGCTGGGGGGGGCAATCAGCCCCAGCATTTT.

This rearrangement joins TRBV6-5 to TRBJ2-7, with 9 bases that match TRBD1. Germline V gene sequence: CDR1 MNHEY, CDR2 SVGAGI. The CDR3 covers 14 residues. With V trimmed by 5 bases and J by 5 bases, 7 bases remained unmatched. In DNA, the CDR3 is TGTGCCAGCAGTCACAGGGGGCCAGTGGACGAGCAGTACGTC. It is translated as CASSHRGPVDEQYV.

This clone was observed a single time. The CDR3 region has the DNA TGTGCCACCAGTGACGCAGGGACCAAAAACATTCAGTACTTC. Translated: CATSDAGTKNIQYF. The chain has TRBV24-1 and TRBJ2-4, with D maybe TRBD1 (5 bases). Trimming removed 4 bases at V and 2 bases at J, with 8 bases between. The length of the CDR3 is 14 residues. The germline V gene has CDR1 KGHDR and CDR2 SFDVKD.

The CDR3 DNA reads TGTGCCAGTAGTTGGGACAGGGAGGCTTCTATCCTCTACAATGAGCAGTTCTTC. It is translated as CASSWDREASILYNEQFF. The chain has TRBV19 and TRBJ2-1; 9 bases map to TRBD1. Trimming cost V 5 bases and J 3 bases; bases outside gene matches: 14. The CDR3 totals 18 residues. Germline V lookup: CDR1 LNHDA, CDR2 SQIVND (reference sequence).

J is TRBJ1-2 and V is TRBV3-1 (or the pseudogene TRBV3-2); no clear D. Germline V gene sequence: CDR1 LGHDT, CDR2 YNNKEL (reference sequence). V was trimmed by 4 bases and J by 7 bases, leaving 16 bases between them. This CDR3 has 14 amino acids. CDR3 coding DNA: TGTGCCAGCAGCCTCCGTGGGAGGGTGGGTGGCTACACCTTC. Translation: CASSLRGRVGGYTF.

The rearrangement joins TRBV5-1 to TRBJ1-5; D remains unclear. The CDR3 loop spans 14 amino acids. Per germline, CDR1 SGHRS and CDR2 YFSETQ. V lost 4 bases and J 0 bases, leaving 8 bases between the germline ends. CDR3 protein: CASSLDGSNQPQHF. The CDR3 DNA follows: TGCGCCAGCAGCCTAGACGGTAGCAATCAGCCCCAGCATTTT.

The J gene is TRBJ1-4, the V gene TRBV5-1, with TRBD1 identical over 8 bases. V was pared by 3 bases and J by 8 bases, with 15 bases of the junction left unmatched. The germline V gene has CDR1 SGHRS and CDR2 YFSETQ. The CDR3 is made up of 17 amino acids. As DNA, the CDR3 is TGCGCCAGCAGCTCCGGGGACAGGACGGGAGACGGGGAAAAACTGTTTTTT. This gives the protein CASSSGDRTGDGEKLFF.

The rearrangement links TRBV9 to TRBJ1-1; TRBD1 aligns across 7 bases. This CDR3 contains 15 residues. The germline V gene has CDR1 SGDLS and CDR2 YYNGEE. V shed 0 bases and J 5 bases; nucleotides not matched to a gene: 7. The CDR3 protein is CASSVEPRGVTEAFF. The CDR3 coding sequence is TGTGCCAGCAGCGTAGAACCCAGGGGGGTGACTGAAGCTTTCTTT.

The chain carries TRBV15 and TRBJ1-2; weak D call: TRBD1 (6 bases). The V end lost 3 bases, the J end lost 8 bases, and 16 bases lay between the germline ends. This CDR3 spans 14 amino acids. CDR1 and CDR2 (germline): LNHNV, YYDKDF (reference sequence). The CDR3 sequence is CATSRAVMGAGYTF. CDR3 nucleotide sequence: TGTGCCACCAGCAGGGCCGTGATGGGGGCGGGCTACACCTTC.

The chain joins TRBV7-6 to TRBJ1-3; perhaps TRBD1 as D (5 bases). V lost 1 base and J 5 bases, leaving 18 bases between the germline ends. The CDR3 is 17 amino acids. Per the germline V gene, CDR1 is SGHVS and CDR2 is FNYEAQ. CDR3 amino acids: CASSLERTGGSRNTIYF. The CDR3, as DNA: TGTGCCAGCAGCTTAGAGAGAACTGGGGGGAGTAGAAACACCATATATTTT.

This chain uses TRBV5-4 with TRBJ2-6, with no clear D. This CDR3 contains 14 residues. Germline-derived CDR1 and CDR2 are SGHNT and YYREEE (reference sequence). Trimming removed 2 bases from V and 1 base from J, with 4 bases in between. CDR3 in DNA: TGTGCCAGCAGCTTCGCGTCTGGGGCCAACGTCCTGACTTTC. Protein: CASSFASGANVLTF.

The chain is built from TRBV12-3 or TRBV12-4 and TRBJ1-5; D gene uncertain. Trimming left V 6 bases short and J 11 bases short, with 11 bases between. The CDR3 consists of 11 residues. The CDR3, as DNA: TGTGCCAGCAGCCGGGGAGAGGCCCAGCATTTT. Its protein product is CASSRGEAQHF.

J is TRBJ2-1 and V is TRBV4-1; TRBD2 aligns across 7 bases. The CDR3 consists of 15 residues. CDR1 is MGHRA and CDR2 is YSYEKL in the germline V gene. J lost 6 bases, V lost 5 bases, and 10 bases had no gene match. CDR3 bases: TGCGCCAGCAGCGAAGGGGACTACCAAACCAATGAGCAGTTCTTC. Protein: CASSEGDYQTNEQFF.

This chain links TRBV10-3 with TRBJ2-7; TRBD2 might be the D (6 bases). Germline CDR1 and CDR2: ENHRY and SYGVKD. Trimming pared 4 bases from V and 5 bases from J, leaving 15 bases between. CDR3 size: 14 residues. DNA for the CDR3: TGTGCCATCAGTGTGGCTAGCGTCCCTCACGAGCAGTACTTC. As protein: CAISVASVPHEQYF.

The J gene is TRBJ1-4, the V gene TRBV2, with a tentative D call TRBD1 (5 bases). The V end was cut by 6 bases, the J end by 8 bases, with 16 bases between. CDR1 is SNHLY, CDR2 FYNNEI, per germline. This CDR3 is 14 amino acids long. The CDR3 loop is CASRRRGSEEKLFF. DNA for the CDR3: TGTGCCAGCAGGAGAAGGGGATCGGAAGAAAAACTGTTTTTT.

The chain is built from TRBV5-1 and TRBJ1-1; 10 nucleotides match TRBD1. With V trimmed by 4 bases and J by 4 bases, 13 bases remained unmatched. Germline CDR1 is SGHRS and CDR2 is YFSETQ. CDR3 length equals 17 residues. The CDR3 DNA follows: TGCGCCAGCAGCGGGACCGGGACAGGGGAGATCGGCACTGAAGCTTTCTTT. Amino acid sequence: CASSGTGTGEIGTEAFF.